The 30 T cell receptor beta chains listed next were all sequenced from one sample in a study of cytomegalovirus exposure and HLA in healthy donors (dated by TCRdb to the late 2010s). Libraries were built with the immunoSEQ multiplex PCR assay. In TCRdb, the immuneACCESS table is reduced to in-frame sequences with V and J assigned. These tables do not hold every clone; where another copy was compared, an unresolved V gene accounts for under half, and the others remain unexplained. The sample table shows around 240,000 clones, and 90% are seen once. The leading ten clones occupy roughly 0.38% of the sample. The sequenced sample was PBMCs. The receptors were sampled from a woman younger than 35 in good health and CMV-seronegative.

The chain employs TRBV28 and TRBJ2-1; the D is unclear. The CDR3 length is 14 residues. Between the trimmed V and J ends, which lost 6 bases and 2 bases, there was a span of 11 bases. CDR1 is MDHEN and CDR2 is SYDVKM in the germline V gene. The CDR3 protein is CASSPVEPYNEQFF. The CDR3 DNA follows: TGTGCCAGCAGCCCGGTAGAGCCCTACAATGAGCAGTTCTTC.

The CDR3 protein is CASSQRRDINEQFF. CDR3 bases: TGTGCCAGCAGTCAACGCCGGGACATCAATGAGCAGTTCTTC. V and J are TRBV28 and TRBJ2-1; tentative D call: TRBD1 (6 bases). Deletions cut 5 bases from V and 6 bases from J, with 14 bases between. From germline, CDR1 is MDHEN and CDR2 SYDVKM. The CDR3 is 14 amino acids.

This clone was observed a single time. This specimen includes other DNA sequences encoding the same CDR3. The V call is TRBV6-5, the J call TRBJ2-3, with a tentative D call TRBD1 (5 bases). V lost 1 base and J 2 bases, leaving 10 bases between the germline ends. The CDR3 spans 15 residues. Germline-derived CDR1 and CDR2 are MNHEY and SVGAGI. The DNA of the CDR3 is TGTGCCAGCAGTTACTGGCAGGGTTCCACAGATACGCAGTATTTT. This sequence encodes CASSYWQGSTDTQYF.

DNA of the CDR3: TGTGCCAGTACAGGGGCATCGGAAGGCTACACCTTC. Its translation: CASTGASEGYTF. The chain couples TRBV28 to TRBJ1-2; 7 bases match TRBD1. The CDR3 contains 12 residues. From germline, CDR1 is MDHEN and CDR2 SYDVKM. The junction had 9 bases not matched to a gene; V was cut back by 9 bases and J by 8 bases.

J is TRBJ2-5 and V is TRBV4-1; 12 nucleotides align to TRBD2. This CDR3 is built from 14 residues. Germline assignment: CDR1 MGHRA and CDR2 YSYEKL. Germline trimming cut 4 bases from V and 5 bases from J; bases unmatched to any gene: 2. For the CDR3, the DNA is TGCGCCAGCAGCCGGACTAGCGGGGTGGAGACCCAGTACTTC. It yields the protein CASSRTSGVETQYF.

J is TRBJ1-3 and V is TRBV5-6; tentatively, D is TRBD1 (6 bases). Germline loops: CDR1 SGHDT, CDR2 YYEEEE. This CDR3 is built from 17 residues. V dropped 4 bases and J dropped 0 bases, with 17 bases sitting between them. The CDR3 region has the DNA TGTGCCAGCAGCCGTTGGGGGCTTATCTACTCTGGAAACACCATATATTTT. Residues: CASSRWGLIYSGNTIYF.

The chain joins TRBV27 to TRBJ2-1; D possibly corresponds to TRBD2 (7 bases). This CDR3 contains 15 residues. CDR1 is MNHEY, CDR2 SMNVEV, per germline (reference sequence). The ends were cut back, 1 base at V and 5 bases at J, with 12 bases in the middle. Written as DNA, the CDR3 is TGTGCCAGCAGTTTATGGGGGGGGCTCGACAATGAGCAGTTCTTC. It is translated as CASSLWGGLDNEQFF.

The chain couples TRBV27 to TRBJ1-5; tentative D call: TRBD1 (5 bases). Trimming removed 2 bases at V and 1 base at J, with 12 bases between. The CDR3 sequence is 16 residues long. CDR1 MNHEY and CDR2 SMNVEV come from the germline V gene (reference sequence). The CDR3 DNA reads as TGTGCCAGCAGTTTACTCGGGGGTGGCAGCAATCAGCCCCAGCATTTT. Amino acid sequence: CASSLLGGGSNQPQHF.

The V gene is TRBV11-1, the J gene TRBJ1-1; 7 bases fit TRBD1. This CDR3 spans 13 amino acids. V shed 6 bases, J shed 0 bases, and the junction held 1 base outside the gene matches. Germline lookup yields CDR1 SGHAT and CDR2 FQDESV (reference sequence). This chain's CDR3 is CASRGQMNTEAFF. The CDR3 nucleotides are TGTGCCAGCAGGGGACAGATGAACACTGAAGCTTTCTTT.

This chain uses TRBV28 with TRBJ2-1, with D possibly matching TRBD1 (5 bases). The CDR3 is 11 amino acids. With 7 bases removed from V and 8 bases from J, the gap between germline ends came to 9 bases. CDR1 is MDHEN, CDR2 SYDVKM, per germline. This CDR3 reads CASKGFHEQFF. CDR3 DNA sequence: TGTGCCAGCAAGGGGTTCCATGAGCAGTTCTTC.

This sequence joins TRBV2 and TRBJ2-7, with 13 bases lining up with TRBD2. The CDR3 has 16 amino acids. Trimming took 6 bases from V and 3 from J; bases not matched to a gene: 8. Per germline, CDR1 SNHLY and CDR2 FYNNEI. CDR3 bases: TGTGCCAGCAGCCGAGGACTAGCGGGGGCCCTCTACGAGCAGTACGTC. Translating it yields CASSRGLAGALYEQYV.

The chain recombines TRBV7-2 with TRBJ2-7; 9 positions match TRBD1. Losses at the gene ends were 4 bases for V and 6 bases for J; bases not matched to a gene: 4. In germline, CDR1 is SGHTA, CDR2 FQGNSA. This CDR3 contains 13 residues. CDR3 amino acids: CASSWDRVLEQYF. The CDR3 DNA reads as TGTGCCAGCAGCTGGGACAGGGTCCTCGAGCAGTACTTC.

The J gene is TRBJ1-5, the V gene TRBV2, with 11 positions matching TRBD1. The junction had 2 bases not matched to a gene; V was cut back by 6 bases and J by 7 bases. Germline CDR1 and CDR2: SNHLY and FYNNEI. CDR3 size: 13 residues. In DNA, the CDR3 is TGTGCCAGCAGGGGACAGGGGGAACAGCCCCAGCATTTT. It codes for CASRGQGEQPQHF.

CDR3 sequence (DNA): TGTGCCAGCAGTACGGGACAGTCAAGCTCCTACGAGCAGTACGTC. Its protein product is CASSTGQSSSYEQYV. The chain has TRBV28 and TRBJ2-7; the match to TRBD1 covers 7 bases. Unmatched junction bases numbered 7, after V lost 5 bases and J lost 0 bases. CDR1 is MDHEN, CDR2 SYDVKM, per germline. CDR3 size: 15 residues.

V usage is TRBV9 and J usage is TRBJ2-3; 12 bases are shared with TRBD2. This CDR3 is 15 amino acids long. The V and J ends lost 2 bases and 4 bases, in that order; junction bases with no gene match: 2. CDR1 is SGDLS, CDR2 YYNGEE, per germline. As DNA, the CDR3 is TGTGCCAGCAGCGTCAGACTAGCGGGGGCAGATACGCAGTATTTT. Amino acids: CASSVRLAGADTQYF.

The V call is TRBV4-3, the J call TRBJ1-1; 7 nucleotides line up with TRBD1. Germline values: CDR1 LGHNA, CDR2 YSLEER. V lost 1 base and J lost 3; bases outside the gene matches: 5. CDR3 length equals 15 residues. In DNA form, the CDR3 reads TGCGCCAGCAGCCAAGGGACAGGCTCGGACACTGAAGCTTTCTTT. It encodes CASSQGTGSDTEAFF.

The chain carries TRBV6-1 and TRBJ2-2; 7 bases agree with TRBD2. J gave up 4 bases and V 4 bases, and 6 bases lay outside the gene matches. In germline, CDR1 is MNHNS, CDR2 SASEGT. The CDR3 is made up of 15 amino acids. CDR3 protein: CASSAGLPSTGELFF. The CDR3 nucleotides are TGTGCCAGCAGTGCGGGACTACCTAGCACCGGGGAGCTGTTTTTT.

The gene calls are TRBV9 and TRBJ2-3; 11 bases map to TRBD1. The CDR3 has 15 amino acids. The germline gives CDR1 SGDLS, CDR2 YYNGEE. J gave up 5 bases and V 3 bases, and 5 bases lay outside the gene matches. The CDR3 nucleotides are TGTGCCAGCAGCGCGGACAGGGGGCTTCAAGATACGCAGTATTTT. Translation gives CASSADRGLQDTQYF.

V usage is TRBV10-3 and J usage is TRBJ1-1; possibly TRBD1 for D (5 bases). Trimming cost V 2 bases and J 0 bases, with 13 bases left between them. This CDR3 region has 16 residues. CDR1 is ENHRY, CDR2 SYGVKD, per germline. The CDR3: CAISETPDTLNTEAFF. For the CDR3, the DNA is TGTGCCATCAGTGAGACTCCGGACACGTTGAACACTGAAGCTTTCTTT.

The chain combines TRBV6-5 with TRBJ2-5, with TRBD2 identical over 7 bases. Trimming removed 7 bases from V and 3 bases from J; junction bases left unmatched: 5. The CDR3 is 13 amino acids. Per germline, CDR1 MNHEY and CDR2 SVGAGI. CDR3 nucleotide sequence: TGTGCCAGCACCTGGGGGGGGAAAGAGACCCAGTACTTC. It specifies CASTWGGKETQYF.

The V gene is TRBV28, the J gene TRBJ2-7; 11 bases map to TRBD1. The CDR3 spans 15 residues. Trimming at V came to 6 bases and at J to 3 bases, leaving 7 bases not matched to a gene. Germline lookup yields CDR1 MDHEN and CDR2 SYDVKM. The DNA of the CDR3 is TGTGCCAGCAGCTCCCCGGGACAGGGGGACTACGAGCAGTACGTC. Translated: CASSSPGQGDYEQYV.

The chain recombines TRBV4-1 with TRBJ1-4; D might be TRBD1 (5 bases). The CDR3 is made up of 17 amino acids. The germline V gene encodes CDR1 MGHRA and CDR2 YSYEKL. V was pared by 1 base and J by 10 bases, with 22 bases between. CDR3 DNA: TGCGCCAGCAGCCAAGTCTCGGGGGGAGGGCGTGAGGGAAAACTGTTTTTT. Residues: CASSQVSGGGREGKLFF.

This CDR3 reads CASSLVMGQGSNQPQHF. The CDR3, as DNA: TGTGCCAGCAGCTTAGTAATGGGACAGGGGAGCAATCAGCCCCAGCATTTT. The chain uses TRBV7-9 and TRBJ1-5; 10 bases match TRBD1. From germline, CDR1 is SEHNR and CDR2 FQNEAQ (reference sequence). Germline trimming cut 1 base from V and 1 base from J; bases unmatched to any gene: 4. This CDR3 contains 17 residues.

The chain uses TRBV15 and TRBJ2-3, with D possibly being TRBD2 (5 bases). Per germline, CDR1 LNHNV and CDR2 YYDKDF (reference sequence). V was clipped by 0 bases and J by 5 bases, with 9 bases between them. This CDR3 contains 14 residues. The CDR3 reads CATSREEAGDTQYF. CDR3 coding DNA: TGTGCCACCAGCAGAGAGGAGGCCGGAGATACGCAGTATTTT. The variable domain in full, with the rest retrieved from reference TRBV15 and TRBJ2-3, is DAMVIQNPRYQVTQFGKPVTLSCSQTLNHNVMYWYQQKSSQAPKLLFHYYDKDFNNEADTPDNFQSRRPNTSFCFLDIRSPGLGDTAMYLCATSREEAGDTQYFGPGTRLTVL.

The chain is built from TRBV6-1 and TRBJ1-6, with D perhaps TRBD1 (6 bases). This CDR3 contains 15 residues. Deletions cut 2 bases from V and 7 bases from J, with 12 bases between. Germline V gene data show CDR1 as MNHNS and CDR2 as SASEGT. The CDR3 loop is CASSERGTLNSPLHF. The CDR3, as DNA: TGTGCCAGCAGTGAAAGGGGGACACTCAATTCACCCCTCCACTTT.

The chain carries TRBV5-5 and TRBJ2-7, with a tentative D call TRBD1 (5 bases). V shed 0 bases and J shed 3 bases, with 7 bases lying between them. The CDR3 is made up of 13 amino acids. Germline V gives CDR1 SGHKS, CDR2 YYEKEE (reference sequence). CDR3 DNA: TGTGCCAGCAGCTTGGAGGGGCACTACGAGCAGTACTTC. Encoded protein: CASSLEGHYEQYF. Full variable domain (remainder filled in from reference TRBV5-5 and TRBJ2-7): DAGVTQSPTHLIKTRGQQVTLRCSPISGHKSVSWYQQVLGQGPQFIFQYYEKEERGRGNFPDRFSARQFPNYSSELNVNALLLGDSALYLCASSLEGHYEQYFGPGTRLTVT.

The chain is built from TRBV2 and TRBJ1-2, with no clear D. The CDR3 extends over 16 amino acids. Per germline, CDR1 SNHLY and CDR2 FYNNEI. Trimming stripped 3 bases from V and 5 bases from J, with 19 bases between. CDR3 sequence reads: CASSEEKDLERYGYTF. The DNA of the CDR3 is TGTGCCAGCAGTGAGGAGAAGGACTTGGAGCGGTATGGCTACACCTTC.

This chain uses TRBV10-1 with TRBJ1-5, with 10 nucleotides matching TRBD1. V lost 8 bases to trimming and J lost 2 bases; unmatched junction nucleotides: 15. The CDR3 totals 18 residues. The germline V gene has CDR1 WNHNN and CDR2 SYGVQD (reference sequence). The CDR3, as DNA: TGCGCCAGCTCTGACAGGGGGCAGGCAAGAGGTGGCAATCAGCCCCAGCATTTT. It specifies CASSDRGQARGGNQPQHF.

This chain uses TRBV4-1 with TRBJ2-7; 13 bases fit TRBD2. CDR1 is MGHRA and CDR2 is YSYEKL in the germline V gene. The CDR3 totals 18 residues. The ends lost 2 bases at V and 2 bases at J; junction bases unmatched: 9. This CDR3 is CASSQRLAGGPSTYEQYF. The CDR3 DNA reads TGCGCCAGCAGCCAACGACTAGCGGGGGGCCCTTCGACCTACGAGCAGTACTTC.

The genes are TRBV10-3 and TRBJ2-7, with no clear D. The CDR3 totals 12 residues. The germline V and J ends were trimmed by 6 bases and 7 bases, with 13 bases remaining between them. Germline V gene data show CDR1 as ENHRY and CDR2 as SYGVKD. CDR3 nucleotides: TGTGCCATCAGATCACCGGGTAGTGAGCAGTACGTC. Protein: CAIRSPGSEQYV.